The 27 T cell receptor beta chains below all came from one sample that was sequenced in a study of regulatory T cells in long-lasting Graves disease (dated by TCRdb to the early 2020s). The library was prepared using multiplex PCR. The sequencer was an Illumina HiSeq 4000. To build TCR beta libraries, CDR3 regions were amplified by Arm-PCR using iRepertoire HTBI primers. TCRdb reanalyzed the raw reads on its own, using fastp at Q25 for trimming and MiXCR for clone calling, and kept in-frame beta chains. Duplicate CDR3 protein sequences are folded into a single record with the most common DNA and genes. Here the sample has around 460,000 distinct CDR3 sequences; 14% occur a single time. The ten largest clonotypes hold approximately 17% of the sample. The sample's time point label, decoded: newly diagnosed GD, antithyroid drugs for less than 3 months. RNA was extracted from PBMCs in TRIzol for both TCR sequencing and RNA sequencing.

These same data were also listed under a study on T cells in Graves' hyperthyroidism and ophthalmopathy.

This material consisted of peripheral blood mononuclear cells (PBMCs), taken at new diagnosis, from a patient treated with antithyroid drugs. These receptors all come from a woman in her forties or fifties with Graves disease. Donor details come from another sample of the same person, matched by shared clones.

On this clonotype: This may be a read error, as it is one base from a much larger clone. The V call is TRBV12-3 or TRBV12-4, the J call TRBJ1-5; possible D gene TRBD1, 5 bases. Trimming stripped 5 bases from V and 6 bases from J, with 11 bases between. The length of the CDR3 is 13 residues. CDR3 in amino acids: CASSEGRFQPQHF. CDR3 sequence (DNA): TGTGCCAGCAGTGAGGGGAGGTTTCAGCCCCAGCATTTT.

This chain joins TRBV19 and TRBJ2-5; 8 bases agree with TRBD2. CDR3 length: 15 residues. Germline loops: CDR1 LNHDA, CDR2 SQIVND (reference sequence). Losses at the gene ends were 6 bases for V and 6 bases for J; bases not matched to a gene: 12. The DNA for the CDR3 is TGTGCCAGTAGACCGGGGGGGACGGACCCTCAGACCCAGTACTTC. Encoded protein: CASRPGGTDPQTQYF.

At least ten counts were recorded for this clonotype. The chain employs TRBV7-9 and TRBJ2-7; tentatively, D is TRBD1 or TRBD2 (9 bases each). The CDR3 length is 16 residues. Trimming stripped 5 bases from V and 2 bases from J, with 19 bases between. The germline CDR1 and CDR2 sequences are SEHNR and FQNEAQ (reference sequence). The CDR3 DNA reads as TGTGCCAGCAGCCCCGCGGGGGGGACAGGGACCTACGAGCAGTACTTC. Amino acid sequence: CASSPAGGTGTYEQYF.

Regarding this clonotype: The germline gene is not matched at one end of the junction; a read error may be the cause. The V call is TRBV4-2, the J call TRBJ1-6, with a weak D call TRBD1 (6 bases). The germline V gene encodes CDR1 LGHNA and CDR2 YNFKEQ. The length of the CDR3 is 14 residues. The CDR3 sequence is CASSQDGGQRGNNF. In nucleotides, the CDR3 is TGTGCCAGCAGCCAAGACGGGGGACAAAGGGGGAACAACTTT.

This clonotype was observed a few times. The chain combines TRBV2 with TRBJ2-3; 10 positions agree with TRBD2. V lost 11 bases to trimming and J lost 0 bases; unmatched junction nucleotides: 17. The germline gives CDR1 SNHLY, CDR2 FYNNEI. The CDR3 totals 18 residues. The DNA of the CDR3 is TGTGCCGCCACGATCCCGGGACTAGCGTTGATTAGCACAGATACGCAGTATTTT. Amino acid sequence: CAATIPGLALISTDTQYF.

Many counts were recorded for this clonotype. The chain combines TRBV6-1 with TRBJ1-1, with 8 positions matching TRBD1. V lost 8 bases to trimming and J lost 4 bases; unmatched junction nucleotides: 9. The CDR3 totals 14 residues. Germline V gene sequence: CDR1 MNHNS, CDR2 SASEGT. CDR3 DNA: TGTGCCAGCCTGACACAGGGGGTTGGCACTGAAGCTTTCTTT. It translates to CASLTQGVGTEAFF.

For this clonotype: At one boundary the junction diverges from the germline segment, which might be a read error. V gene TRBV5-1 combines with J gene TRBJ2-1, with D possibly matching TRBD1 (6 bases). CDR1 is SGHRS and CDR2 is YFSETQ in the germline V gene. The CDR3 contains 13 residues. The CDR3 bases are TGCGCCAGCAGCTTGGGGGGGCCCGGTGAGCAGTCCTTC. Translating gives CASSLGGPGEQSF.

This clonotype was observed a few times. The rearrangement uses TRBV6-1 and TRBJ2-5; 14 positions match TRBD2. CDR3 size: 18 residues. The germline gives CDR1 MNHNS, CDR2 SASEGT. J was trimmed by 0 bases and V by 5 bases; bases with no gene match: 8. The CDR3 region is CASSPTRTSGRYQETQYF. CDR3 DNA: TGTGCCAGCAGTCCAACCCGGACTAGCGGGAGGTACCAAGAGACCCAGTACTTC.

This clonotype was detected many times. This chain connects TRBV30 to TRBJ1-2; TRBD1 agrees at 8 bases. The germline V gene has CDR1 GTSNPN and CDR2 SVGIG (reference sequence). The J segment lost 4 bases and the V segment lost 2 bases, leaving 6 bases of the junction unmatched. The CDR3 consists of 14 residues. The CDR3 nucleotides read TGTGCCTGGAGTTCGGGACAGGAAATCTATGGCTACACCTTC. This sequence encodes CAWSSGQEIYGYTF.

This clonotype was detected only a few times. The chain employs TRBV6-1 and TRBJ1-4; 7 positions match TRBD1. There are 14 residues in the CDR3. The ends lost 7 bases at V and 5 bases at J; junction bases unmatched: 7. The V gene's germline CDR1 is MNHNS and CDR2 SASEGT. The CDR3 nucleotides read TGTGCCAGCACCCTGACAGGGCACAATGAAAAACTGTTTTTT. Encoded protein: CASTLTGHNEKLFF.

This clonotype was seen a handful of times. The J gene is TRBJ1-5, the V gene TRBV20-1; possible D gene TRBD1, 5 bases. CDR1 is DFQATT, CDR2 SNEGSKA, per germline (reference sequence). The V end was cut by 5 bases, the J end by 4 bases, with 18 bases between. The CDR3 contains 15 residues. The CDR3 region is CSAQVGGSNNQPQHF. In DNA form, the CDR3 reads TGCAGTGCTCAGGTGGGGGGGTCAAATAATCAGCCCCAGCATTTT.

This clonotype was recorded at least ten times. V and J are TRBV28 and TRBJ1-2; TRBD1 agrees at 8 bases. Germline V gene data show CDR1 as MDHEN and CDR2 as SYDVKM. J gave up 7 bases and V 5 bases, and 12 bases lay outside the gene matches. CDR3 size: 15 residues. CDR3 in DNA: TGTGCCAGCAGTCCCATATCCCGGACAGGGTTTGGCTACACCTTC. Its protein is CASSPISRTGFGYTF.

Details on this clonotype: This clone may be a read error of a much larger clone one base away. J is TRBJ2-7 and V is TRBV10-3; D is uncertain. The CDR3 is made up of 13 amino acids. Germline loops: CDR1 ENHRY, CDR2 SYGVKD. Written as DNA, the CDR3 is TGTGCCATCAGTGAACAGCGCTCCTACGAGCAGCACTTC. Translation gives CAISEQRSYEQHF.

This clonotype was counted a few times. The chain uses TRBV4-2 and TRBJ2-2; 9 bases agree with TRBD2. Germline V gene lookup returns CDR1 LGHNA and CDR2 YNFKEQ. CDR3 length: 16 amino acids. The ends lost 3 bases at V and 3 bases at J; junction bases unmatched: 5. The CDR3: CASSHDVAGDTGELFF. The DNA of the CDR3 is TGTGCCAGCAGCCACGACGTAGCGGGGGACACCGGGGAGCTGTTTTTT.

This clonotype was counted ten times or more. The chain couples TRBV6-1 to TRBJ1-5; a weak D match, TRBD1 (6 bases). The CDR3 spans 14 residues. The V and J ends lost 7 bases and 2 bases respectively, with 12 bases between them. Germline CDR1 and CDR2: MNHNS and SASEGT. This CDR3 reads CASTGGPRNQPQHF. DNA of the CDR3: TGTGCCAGCACTGGGGGCCCCCGCAATCAGCCCCAGCATTTT.

This clonotype was found a few times. The rearrangement uses TRBV5-1 and TRBJ2-7, with 7 bases lining up with TRBD1. V shed 3 bases and J 6 bases; nucleotides not matched to a gene: 12. Germline values: CDR1 SGHRS, CDR2 YFSETQ. The CDR3 runs to 15 residues. The CDR3 coding sequence is TGCGCCAGCAGCTCCACGACAGGGAGCATTCGCGAGCAGTACTTC. Its protein is CASSSTTGSIREQYF.

The chain carries TRBV28 and TRBJ2-5; 13 bases align to TRBD2. V gave up 7 bases and J gave up 1 base; unmatched junction bases: 3. The germline CDR1 and CDR2 sequences are MDHEN and SYDVKM. This CDR3 has 15 amino acids. The CDR3 nucleotides read TGTGCCAGCACCCGGACTAGCGGGAGCCAAGAGACCCAGTACTTC. Its protein is CASTRTSGSQETQYF.

In its sample, this clonotype was seen many times. The V and J genes are TRBV7-2 and TRBJ2-7; 10 bases line up with TRBD1. The germline V gene has CDR1 SGHTA and CDR2 FQGNSA. The CDR3 contains 14 residues. The V segment lost 6 bases and the J segment 2 bases; nucleotides outside the gene matches: 4. CDR3 protein: CASSFGTGAYEQYF. The CDR3 nucleotides read TGTGCCAGCAGTTTCGGGACAGGGGCCTACGAGCAGTACTTC. The variable domain in full, completed from reference TRBV7-2 and TRBJ2-7, reads GAGVSQSPSNKVTEKGKDVELRCDPISGHTALYWYRQSLGQGLEFLIYFQGNSAPDKSGLPSDRFSAERTGGSVSTLTIQRTQQEDSAVYLCASSFGTGAYEQYFGPGTRLTVT.

This clonotype was seen many times. The rearrangement links TRBV7-9 to TRBJ2-7; D call uncertain. This CDR3 contains 13 residues. Between the trimmed V and J ends, which lost 3 bases and 1 base, there was a span of 7 bases. The germline V gene encodes CDR1 SEHNR and CDR2 FQNEAQ (reference sequence). DNA of the CDR3: TGTGCCAGCAGCTTGAGGAATTCCTACGAGCAGTACTTC. As protein: CASSLRNSYEQYF.

The V call is TRBV10-3, the J call TRBJ2-5; a possible D gene is TRBD1 (6 bases). CDR3 length: 12 amino acids. The ends were cut back, 8 bases at V and 5 bases at J, with 12 bases in the middle. Germline CDR1 ENHRY, CDR2 SYGVKD. The CDR3 nucleotides read TGTGCCATCGCCCAGGGGTTTGAGACCCAGTACTTC. Its protein product is CAIAQGFETQYF.

This clonotype was counted only a few times. V and J are TRBV6-4 and TRBJ2-3, with TRBD1 matching over 8 bases. Per the germline V gene, CDR1 is MRHNA and CDR2 is SNTAGT. V shed 3 bases and J 4 bases; nucleotides not matched to a gene: 3. The CDR3 is made up of 14 amino acids. CDR3 residues: CASSEGQAADTQYF. In DNA form, the CDR3 reads TGTGCCAGCAGTGAGGGACAGGCGGCAGATACGCAGTATTTT.

This CDR3 is CAITMGQPPGEQFF. The CDR3, as DNA: TGTGCCATCACAATGGGGCAACCCCCGGGTGAGCAGTTCTTC. V and J are TRBV10-3 and TRBJ2-1; D may be TRBD1 (5 bases). V lost 7 bases, J lost 9 bases, and 19 bases lay in between. CDR3 length equals 14 residues. CDR1 is ENHRY and CDR2 is SYGVKD in the germline V gene.

This clonotype occurred many times. The gene calls are TRBV18 and TRBJ2-2; no definite D call. Germline V gene sequence: CDR1 KGHSH, CDR2 LQKENI. The V end was cut by 2 bases, the J end by 5 bases, with 9 bases between. The CDR3 covers 14 residues. The CDR3 here is CASSPSRNTGELFF. CDR3 nucleotide sequence: TGTGCCAGCTCACCAAGCAGGAATACCGGGGAGCTGTTTTTT.

The chain's CDR3 is CASSSNSQETQYF. The CDR3 DNA is TGTGCCAGTAGTTCGAACTCCCAAGAGACCCAGTACTTC. This chain links TRBV19 with TRBJ2-5; D unclear. The CDR3 sequence is 13 residues long. Germline-derived CDR1 and CDR2 are LNHDA and SQIVND (reference sequence). Deletions cut 5 bases from V and 1 base from J, with 8 bases between.

The CDR3 protein is CASSSPLVGQGLATDTQYF. In DNA, the CDR3 is TGTGCCAGCAGCTCCCCCCTTGTGGGACAGGGGTTGGCCACAGATACGCAGTATTTT. The rearrangement joins TRBV2 to TRBJ2-3; 10 bases are shared with TRBD1. This CDR3 has 19 amino acids. Per germline, CDR1 SNHLY and CDR2 FYNNEI. V lost 6 bases to trimming and J lost 2 bases; unmatched junction nucleotides: 17. Filled out from reference TRBV2 and TRBJ2-3, the complete variable domain reads EPEVTQTPSHQVTQMGQEVILRCVPISNHLYFYWYRQILGQKVEFLVSFYNNEISEKSEIFDDQFSVERPDGSNFTLKIRSTKLEDSAMYFCASSSPLVGQGLATDTQYFGPGTRLTVL.

The CDR3 is CASSETPERNSPLHF. CDR3 in DNA: TGTGCCAGCAGTGAAACCCCGGAAAGGAATTCACCCCTCCACTTT. The rearrangement joins TRBV2 to TRBJ1-6, with unresolved D. The germline V and J ends were trimmed by 2 bases and 7 bases, with 12 bases remaining between them. The CDR3 sequence is 15 residues long. CDR1 and CDR2 (germline): SNHLY, FYNNEI.

The rearrangement uses TRBV10-2 and TRBJ1-5; D gene unclear. V dropped 8 bases and J dropped 5 bases, with 7 bases sitting between them. Germline CDR1 reads WSHSY; CDR2 reads SAAADI. The CDR3 contains 11 residues. CDR3 amino acids: CASGGDQPQHF. The CDR3, as DNA: TGCGCCAGCGGCGGGGATCAGCCCCAGCATTTT.